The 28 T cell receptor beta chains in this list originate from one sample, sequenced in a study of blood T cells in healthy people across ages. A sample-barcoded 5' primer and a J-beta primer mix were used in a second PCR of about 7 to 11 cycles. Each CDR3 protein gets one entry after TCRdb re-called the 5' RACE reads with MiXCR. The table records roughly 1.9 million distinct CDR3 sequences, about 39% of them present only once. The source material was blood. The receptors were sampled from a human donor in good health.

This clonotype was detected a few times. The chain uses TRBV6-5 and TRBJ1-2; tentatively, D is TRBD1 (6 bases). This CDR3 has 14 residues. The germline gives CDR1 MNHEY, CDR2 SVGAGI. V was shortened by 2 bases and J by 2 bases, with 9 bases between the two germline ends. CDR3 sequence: CASSYMGANYGYTF. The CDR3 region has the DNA TGTGCCAGCAGTTACATGGGGGCCAACTATGGCTACACCTTC.

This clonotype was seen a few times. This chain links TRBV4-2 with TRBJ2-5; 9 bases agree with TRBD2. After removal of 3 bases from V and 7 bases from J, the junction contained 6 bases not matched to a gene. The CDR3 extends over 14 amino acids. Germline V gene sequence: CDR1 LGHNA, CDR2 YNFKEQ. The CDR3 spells CASSQISGGGTQYF. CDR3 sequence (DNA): TGTGCCAGCAGCCAGATTAGCGGGGGTGGGACCCAGTACTTC.

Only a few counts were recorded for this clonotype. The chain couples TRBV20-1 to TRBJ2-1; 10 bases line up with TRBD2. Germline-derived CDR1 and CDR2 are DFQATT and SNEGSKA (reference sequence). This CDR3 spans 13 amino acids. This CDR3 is CGLKLAGKDEQFF. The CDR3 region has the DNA TGCGGACTCAAACTAGCGGGGAAGGATGAGCAGTTCTTC.

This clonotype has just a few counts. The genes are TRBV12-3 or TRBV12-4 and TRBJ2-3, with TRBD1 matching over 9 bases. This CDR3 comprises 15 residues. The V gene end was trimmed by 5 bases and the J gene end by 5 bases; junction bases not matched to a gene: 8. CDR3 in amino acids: CASSPSTGGRDTQYF. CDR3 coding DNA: TGTGCCAGCAGTCCTTCGACAGGGGGACGAGATACGCAGTATTTT.

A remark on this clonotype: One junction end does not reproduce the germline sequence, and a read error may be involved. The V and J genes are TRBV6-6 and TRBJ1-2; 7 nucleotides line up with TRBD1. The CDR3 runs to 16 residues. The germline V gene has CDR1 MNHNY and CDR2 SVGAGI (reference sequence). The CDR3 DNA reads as TGTGCCAGCAAACCTCTGACAGGGCTTACTAACTATGGCCACACCTTC. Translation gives CASKPLTGLTNYGHTF.

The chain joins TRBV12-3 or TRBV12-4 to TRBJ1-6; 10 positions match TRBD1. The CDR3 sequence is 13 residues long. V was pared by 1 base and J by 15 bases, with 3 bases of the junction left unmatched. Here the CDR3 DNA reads TGTGCCAGCAGTTTAGTCCGGGACAGGGGCCTCCACTTT. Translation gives CASSLVRDRGLHF.

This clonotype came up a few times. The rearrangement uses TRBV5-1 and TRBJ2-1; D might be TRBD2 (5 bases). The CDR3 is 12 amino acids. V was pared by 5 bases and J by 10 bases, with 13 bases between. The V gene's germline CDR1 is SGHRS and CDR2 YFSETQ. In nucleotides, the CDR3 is TGCGCCAGCAGTCACATCGAGGGAGAGCAGTTCTTC. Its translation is CASSHIEGEQFF. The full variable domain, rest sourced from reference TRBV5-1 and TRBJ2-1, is KAGVTQTPRYLIKTRGQQVTLSCSPISGHRSVSWYQQTPGQGLQFLFEYFSETQRNKGNFPGRFSGRQFSNSRSEMNVSTLELGDSALYLCASSHIEGEQFFGPGTRLTVL.

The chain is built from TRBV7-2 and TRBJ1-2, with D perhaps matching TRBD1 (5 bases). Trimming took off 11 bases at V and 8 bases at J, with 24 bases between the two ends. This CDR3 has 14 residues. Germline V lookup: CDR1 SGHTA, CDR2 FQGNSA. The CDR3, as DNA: TGTGCCGGCACCCTACGGGGTTTTTCAGGGGGCTACACCTTC. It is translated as CAGTLRGFSGGYTF. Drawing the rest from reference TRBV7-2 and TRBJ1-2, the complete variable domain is GAGVSQSPSNKVTEKGKDVELRCDPISGHTALYWYRQSLGQGLEFLIYFQGNSAPDKSGLPSDRFSAERTGGSVSTLTIQRTQQEDSAVYLCAGTLRGFSGGYTFGSGTRLTVV.

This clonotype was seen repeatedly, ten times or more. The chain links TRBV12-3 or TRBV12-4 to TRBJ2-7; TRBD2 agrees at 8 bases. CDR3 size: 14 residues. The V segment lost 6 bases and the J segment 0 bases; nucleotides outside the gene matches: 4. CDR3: CASSREGLSYEQYF. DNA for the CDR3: TGTGCCAGCAGCCGGGAGGGGCTCTCCTACGAGCAGTACTTC.

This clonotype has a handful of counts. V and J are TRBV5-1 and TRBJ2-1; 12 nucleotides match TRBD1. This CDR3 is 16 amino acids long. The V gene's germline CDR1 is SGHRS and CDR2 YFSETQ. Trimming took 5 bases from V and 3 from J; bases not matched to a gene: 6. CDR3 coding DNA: TGCGCCAGCAGTCGGGACAGGGGGCCCCGCTACAATGAGCAGTTCTTC. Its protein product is CASSRDRGPRYNEQFF. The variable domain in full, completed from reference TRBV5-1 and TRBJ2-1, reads KAGVTQTPRYLIKTRGQQVTLSCSPISGHRSVSWYQQTPGQGLQFLFEYFSETQRNKGNFPGRFSGRQFSNSRSEMNVSTLELGDSALYLCASSRDRGPRYNEQFFGPGTRLTVL.

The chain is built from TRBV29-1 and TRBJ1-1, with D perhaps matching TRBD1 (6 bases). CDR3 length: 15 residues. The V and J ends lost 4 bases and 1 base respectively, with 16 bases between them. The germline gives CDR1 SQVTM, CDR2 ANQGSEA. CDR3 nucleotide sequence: TGCAGCGTTGTAGACGAGGGACACGGGAACACTGAAGCTTTCTTT. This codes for CSVVDEGHGNTEAFF.

CDR3 residues: CASSRTVRLGYNEQFF. The CDR3 DNA reads TGTGCCAGCAGCCGTACGGTTCGGCTCGGGTACAATGAGCAGTTCTTC. This chain uses TRBV14 with TRBJ2-1; no firm D call. Germline V gene sequence: CDR1 SGHDN, CDR2 FVKESK. The CDR3 covers 16 residues. Trimming took off 4 bases at V and 4 bases at J, with 17 bases between the two ends.

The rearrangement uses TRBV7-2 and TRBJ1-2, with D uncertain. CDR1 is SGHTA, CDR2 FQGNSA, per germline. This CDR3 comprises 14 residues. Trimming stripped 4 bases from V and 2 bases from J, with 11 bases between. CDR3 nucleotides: TGTGCCAGCAGCTCAGAGGAGACGAACTATGGCTACACCTTC. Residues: CASSSEETNYGYTF.

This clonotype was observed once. CDR3 sequence reads: CASSSSIQGFRVYEQYF. The CDR3 nucleotides are TGTGCCAGCAGCTCAAGTATCCAGGGGTTTAGGGTCTACGAGCAGTACTTC. This sequence joins TRBV9 and TRBJ2-7; a possible D gene is TRBD1 (6 bases). The germline gives CDR1 SGDLS, CDR2 YYNGEE. Trimming took 4 bases from V and 3 from J, leaving 23 bases between them. CDR3 length: 17 residues.

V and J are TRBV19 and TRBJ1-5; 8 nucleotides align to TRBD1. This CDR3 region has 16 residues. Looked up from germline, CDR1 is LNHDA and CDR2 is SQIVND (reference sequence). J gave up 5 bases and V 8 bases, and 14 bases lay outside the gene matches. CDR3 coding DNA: TGTGCCAGTTCTAGGCAGGGCAGGGGGCATTATCAGCCCCAGCATTTT. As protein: CASSRQGRGHYQPQHF. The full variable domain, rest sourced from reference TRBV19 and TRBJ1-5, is DGGITQSPKYLFRKEGQNVTLSCEQNLNHDAMYWYRQDPGQGLRLIYYSQIVNDFQKGDIAEGYSVSREKKESFPLTVTSAQKNPTAFYLCASSRQGRGHYQPQHFGDGTRLSIL.

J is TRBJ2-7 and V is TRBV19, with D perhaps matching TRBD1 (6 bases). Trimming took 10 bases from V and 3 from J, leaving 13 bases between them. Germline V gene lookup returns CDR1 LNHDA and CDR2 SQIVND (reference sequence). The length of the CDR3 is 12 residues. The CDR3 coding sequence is TGTGCCACAAAGGACAGACACTACGAGCAGTACTTC. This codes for CATKDRHYEQYF.

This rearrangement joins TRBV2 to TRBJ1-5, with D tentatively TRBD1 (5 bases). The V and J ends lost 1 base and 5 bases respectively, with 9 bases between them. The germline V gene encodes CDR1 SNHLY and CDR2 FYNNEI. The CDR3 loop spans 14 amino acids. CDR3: CASSEDTTDQPQHF. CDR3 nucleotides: TGTGCCAGCAGTGAAGATACGACAGATCAGCCCCAGCATTTT.

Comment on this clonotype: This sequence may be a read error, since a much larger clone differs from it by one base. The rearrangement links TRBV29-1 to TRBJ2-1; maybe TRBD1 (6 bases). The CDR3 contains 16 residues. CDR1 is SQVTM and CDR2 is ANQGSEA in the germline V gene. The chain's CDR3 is CSVVGDTGSSYNEQVF. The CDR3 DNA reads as TGCAGCGTTGTTGGGGACACAGGAAGCTCCTACAATGAGCAGGTCTTC.

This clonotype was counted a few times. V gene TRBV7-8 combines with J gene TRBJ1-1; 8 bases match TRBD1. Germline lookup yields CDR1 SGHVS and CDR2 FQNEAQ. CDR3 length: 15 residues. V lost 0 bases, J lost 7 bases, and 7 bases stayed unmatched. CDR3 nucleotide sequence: TGTGCCAGCAGCTTAGCGGGGACAGGCGACCGTGAAGCTTTCTTT. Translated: CASSLAGTGDREAFF. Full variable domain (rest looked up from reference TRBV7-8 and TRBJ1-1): GAGVSQSPRYKVAKRGQDVALRCDPISGHVSLFWYQQALGQGPEFLTYFQNEAQLDKSGLPSDRFFAERPEGSVSTLKIQRTQQEDSAVYLCASSLAGTGDREAFFGQGTRLTVV.

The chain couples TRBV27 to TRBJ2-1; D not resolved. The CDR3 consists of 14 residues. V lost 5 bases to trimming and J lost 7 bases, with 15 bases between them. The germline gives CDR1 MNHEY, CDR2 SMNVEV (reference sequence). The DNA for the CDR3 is TGTGCCAGCAGTCCGGTCGGCTCCGAAAATGAGCAGTTCTTC. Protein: CASSPVGSENEQFF.

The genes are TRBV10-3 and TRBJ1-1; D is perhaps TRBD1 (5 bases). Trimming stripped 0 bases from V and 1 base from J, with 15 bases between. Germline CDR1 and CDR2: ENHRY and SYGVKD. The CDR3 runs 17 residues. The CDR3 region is CAISESIRGRGNTEAFF. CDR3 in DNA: TGTGCCATCAGTGAGTCGATCCGGGGGAGAGGGAACACTGAAGCTTTCTTT.

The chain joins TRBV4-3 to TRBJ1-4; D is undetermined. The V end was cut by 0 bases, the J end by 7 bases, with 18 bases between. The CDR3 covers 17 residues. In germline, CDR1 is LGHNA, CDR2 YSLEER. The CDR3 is CASSQDDRARIGEKLFF. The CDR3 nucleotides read TGCGCCAGCAGCCAAGATGACCGGGCGAGAATCGGTGAAAAACTGTTTTTT.

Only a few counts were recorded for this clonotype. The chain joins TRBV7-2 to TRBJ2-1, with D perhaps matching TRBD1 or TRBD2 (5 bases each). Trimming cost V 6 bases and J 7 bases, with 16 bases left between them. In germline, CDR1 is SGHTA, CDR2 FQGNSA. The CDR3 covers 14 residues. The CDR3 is CASRTRDEGNEQFF. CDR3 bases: TGTGCCAGCAGAACCCGGGACGAGGGGAATGAGCAGTTCTTC.

In DNA form, the CDR3 reads TGCAGCGATAAGGGGGGGCGCACAGATACGCAGTATTTT. Amino acids: CSDKGGRTDTQYF. V and J are TRBV29-1 and TRBJ2-3; TRBD2 is a possible D gene (7 bases). The CDR3 has 13 residues. Germline V gene data show CDR1 as SQVTM and CDR2 as ANQGSEA. The V end lost 7 bases, the J end lost 1 base, and 12 bases lay between the germline ends.

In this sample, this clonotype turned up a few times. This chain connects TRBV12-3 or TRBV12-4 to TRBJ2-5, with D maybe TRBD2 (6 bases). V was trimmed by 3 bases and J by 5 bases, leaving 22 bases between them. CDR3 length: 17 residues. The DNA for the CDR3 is TGTGCCAGCAGTTTGACTTATAGGGACGGTGGGGGGGAGACCCAGTACTTC. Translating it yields CASSLTYRDGGGETQYF.

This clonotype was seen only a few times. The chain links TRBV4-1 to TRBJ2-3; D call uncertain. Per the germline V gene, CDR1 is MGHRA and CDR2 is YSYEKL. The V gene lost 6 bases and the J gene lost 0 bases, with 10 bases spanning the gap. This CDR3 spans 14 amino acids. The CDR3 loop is CASRRSASTDTQYF. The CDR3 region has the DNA TGCGCCAGCAGGCGGTCAGCTAGCACAGATACGCAGTATTTT.

This chain's CDR3 is CAISAAGIGEKLFF. The CDR3 DNA is TGTGCCATCAGTGCGGCAGGGATTGGTGAAAAACTGTTTTTT. The chain combines TRBV10-3 with TRBJ1-4; the D gene is possibly TRBD1 (5 bases). Trimming took off 4 bases at V and 7 bases at J, with 13 bases between the two ends. The germline V gene encodes CDR1 ENHRY and CDR2 SYGVKD. CDR3 size: 14 residues.

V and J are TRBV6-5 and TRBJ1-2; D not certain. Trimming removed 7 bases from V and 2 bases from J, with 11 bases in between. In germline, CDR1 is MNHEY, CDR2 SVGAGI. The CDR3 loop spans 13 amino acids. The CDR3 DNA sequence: TGTGCCAGCACCAACGGGGTAAACTATGGCTACACCTTC. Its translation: CASTNGVNYGYTF.